This TCR beta chain stems from a study of early T cells in non-severe SARS-CoV-2 infection. Molecules of cDNA were individually given unique molecular identifiers that were attached to them. One entry per CDR3 protein results from TCRdb running MiXCR on the 5' RACE reads. The sample includes 55,000 to 70,000 distinct CDR3 sequences, approximately 10% of them seen just once. On this clonotype: Its antigen remains unknown.

Study results and caveats: Private and CD4 specificities were missed by VDJdb matching, which favored anti-spike CD8 responses.

The CDR3 contains 14 residues. Germline V gene sequence: CDR1 SGDLS, CDR2 YYNGEE. Trimming stripped 2 bases from V and 7 bases from J, with 12 bases between. Specimen: whole blood. J is TRBJ2-2 and V is TRBV9, with D tentatively TRBD1 (5 bases). The receptor was isolated from an adult who was a healthcare worker with PCR-confirmed SARS-CoV-2 infection or an uninfected control (not recorded which). DNA for the CDR3: TGTGCCAGCAGCGTGATAGGGGCTAGCGGGGAGCTGTTTTTT. Translating it yields CASSVIGASGELFF.